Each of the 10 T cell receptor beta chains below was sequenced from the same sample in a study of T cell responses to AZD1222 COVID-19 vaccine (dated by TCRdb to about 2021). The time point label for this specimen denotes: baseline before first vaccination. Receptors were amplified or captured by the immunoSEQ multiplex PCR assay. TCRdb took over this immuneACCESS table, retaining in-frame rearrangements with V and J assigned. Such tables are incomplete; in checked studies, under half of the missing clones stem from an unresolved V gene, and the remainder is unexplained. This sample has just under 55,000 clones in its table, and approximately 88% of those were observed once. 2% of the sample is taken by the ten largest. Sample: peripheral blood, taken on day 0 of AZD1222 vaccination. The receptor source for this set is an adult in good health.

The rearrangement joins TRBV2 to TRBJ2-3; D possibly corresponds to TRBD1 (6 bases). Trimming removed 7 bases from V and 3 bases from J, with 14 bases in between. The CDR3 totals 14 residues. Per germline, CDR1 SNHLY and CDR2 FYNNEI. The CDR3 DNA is TGTGCCAGCACCCGGTGGCAGGGGACAGATACGCAGTATTTT. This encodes CASTRWQGTDTQYF.

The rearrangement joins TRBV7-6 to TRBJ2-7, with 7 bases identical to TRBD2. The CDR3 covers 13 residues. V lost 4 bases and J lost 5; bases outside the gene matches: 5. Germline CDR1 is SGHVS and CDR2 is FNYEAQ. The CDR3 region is CASSSSRGDEQYF. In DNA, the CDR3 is TGTGCCAGCAGCTCCAGCCGGGGGGACGAGCAGTACTTC.

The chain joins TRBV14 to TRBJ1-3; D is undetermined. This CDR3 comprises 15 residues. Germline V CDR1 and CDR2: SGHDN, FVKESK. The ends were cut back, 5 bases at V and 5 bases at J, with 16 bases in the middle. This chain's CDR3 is CASSSRPGIRNTIYF. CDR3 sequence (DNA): TGTGCCAGCAGCTCAAGACCGGGGATTAGAAACACCATATATTTT.

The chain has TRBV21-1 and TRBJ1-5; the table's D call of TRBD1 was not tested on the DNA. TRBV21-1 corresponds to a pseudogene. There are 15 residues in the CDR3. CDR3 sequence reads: CASSKWTGGGQPQHF. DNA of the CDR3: TGTGCCAGCAGCAAATGGACAGGGGGCGGTCAGCCCCAGCATTTT.

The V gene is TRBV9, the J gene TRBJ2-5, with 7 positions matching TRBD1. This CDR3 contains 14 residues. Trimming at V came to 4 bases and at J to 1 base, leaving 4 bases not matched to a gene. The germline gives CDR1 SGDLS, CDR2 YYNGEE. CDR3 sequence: CASSLRQGQETQYF. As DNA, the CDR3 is TGTGCCAGCAGCTTACGACAGGGCCAAGAGACCCAGTACTTC. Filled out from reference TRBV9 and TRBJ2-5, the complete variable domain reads DSGVTQTPKHLITATGQRVTLRCSPRSGDLSVYWYQQSLDQGLQFLIQYYNGEERAKGNILERFSAQQFPDLHSELNLSSLELGDSALYFCASSLRQGQETQYFGPGTRLLVL.

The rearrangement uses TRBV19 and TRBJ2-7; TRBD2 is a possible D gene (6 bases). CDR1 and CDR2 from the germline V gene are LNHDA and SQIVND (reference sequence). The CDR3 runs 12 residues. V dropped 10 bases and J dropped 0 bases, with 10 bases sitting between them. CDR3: CATSGLSYEQYF. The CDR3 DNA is TGTGCCACAAGCGGGCTCTCCTACGAGCAGTACTTC.

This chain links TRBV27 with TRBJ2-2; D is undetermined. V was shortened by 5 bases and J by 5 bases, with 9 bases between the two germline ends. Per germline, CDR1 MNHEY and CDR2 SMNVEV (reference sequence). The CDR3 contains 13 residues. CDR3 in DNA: TGTGCCAGCAGTCTAGGACGAACCGGGGAGCTGTTTTTT. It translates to CASSLGRTGELFF.

Written as DNA, the CDR3 is TGTGCCAGCAGCCCAGTCGTTGGGATGAACACTGAAGCTTTCTTT. Its translation: CASSPVVGMNTEAFF. The chain has TRBV11-2 and TRBJ1-1; D gene unclear. This CDR3 has 15 amino acids. Per the germline V gene, CDR1 is SGHAT and CDR2 is FQNNGV. Trimming took off 5 bases at V and 0 bases at J, with 13 bases between the two ends. The entire variable domain, with the rest obtained from reference TRBV11-2 and TRBJ1-1, is as follows: EAGVAQSPRYKIIEKRQSVAFWCNPISGHATLYWYQQILGQGPKLLIQFQNNGVVDDSQLPKDRFSAERLKGVDSTLKIQPAKLEDSAVYLCASSPVVGMNTEAFFGQGTRLTVV.

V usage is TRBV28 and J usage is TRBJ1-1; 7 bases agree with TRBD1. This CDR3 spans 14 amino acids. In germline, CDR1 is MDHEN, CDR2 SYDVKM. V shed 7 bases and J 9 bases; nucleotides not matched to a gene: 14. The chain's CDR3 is CASTEGAKKYKAFF. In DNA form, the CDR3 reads TGTGCCAGCACGGAGGGGGCGAAGAAGTATAAAGCTTTCTTT.

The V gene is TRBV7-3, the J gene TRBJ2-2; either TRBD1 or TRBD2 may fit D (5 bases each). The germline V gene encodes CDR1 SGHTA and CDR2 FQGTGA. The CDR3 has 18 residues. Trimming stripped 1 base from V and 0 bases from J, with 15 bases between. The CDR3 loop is CASSLIPVGATNTGELFF. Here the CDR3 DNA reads TGTGCCAGCAGCTTAATACCAGTCGGGGCTACGAACACCGGGGAGCTGTTTTTT.